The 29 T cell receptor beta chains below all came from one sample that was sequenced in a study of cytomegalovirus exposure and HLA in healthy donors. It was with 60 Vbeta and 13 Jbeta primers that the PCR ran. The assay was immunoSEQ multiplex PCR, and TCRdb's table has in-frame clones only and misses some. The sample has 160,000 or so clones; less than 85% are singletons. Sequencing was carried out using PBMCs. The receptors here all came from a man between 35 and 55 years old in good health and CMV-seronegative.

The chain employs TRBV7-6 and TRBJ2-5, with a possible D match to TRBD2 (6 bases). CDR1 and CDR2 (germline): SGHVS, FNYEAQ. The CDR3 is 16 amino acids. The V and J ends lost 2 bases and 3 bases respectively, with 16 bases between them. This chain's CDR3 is CASSLPIGSGEETQYF. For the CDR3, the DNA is TGTGCCAGCAGCTTACCTATCGGTAGCGGTGAAGAGACCCAGTACTTC.

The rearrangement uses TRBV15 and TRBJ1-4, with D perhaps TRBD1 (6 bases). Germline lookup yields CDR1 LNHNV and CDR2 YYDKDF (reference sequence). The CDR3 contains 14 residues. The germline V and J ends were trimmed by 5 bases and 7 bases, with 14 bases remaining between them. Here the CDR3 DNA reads TGTGCCACCAGCTGGGGGCAGGGTTTTGAAAAACTGTTTTTT. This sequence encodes CATSWGQGFEKLFF.

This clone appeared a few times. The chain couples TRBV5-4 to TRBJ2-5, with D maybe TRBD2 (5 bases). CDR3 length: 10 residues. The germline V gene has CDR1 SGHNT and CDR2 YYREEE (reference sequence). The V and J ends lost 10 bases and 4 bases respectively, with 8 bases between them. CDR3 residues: CAARGETQYF. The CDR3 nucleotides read TGTGCCGCACGGGGAGAGACCCAGTACTTC.

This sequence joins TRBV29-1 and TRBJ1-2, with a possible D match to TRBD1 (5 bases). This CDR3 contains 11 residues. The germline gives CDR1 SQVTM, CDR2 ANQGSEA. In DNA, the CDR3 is TGCACGCTTGGGGGGGACTATGGCTACACCTTC. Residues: CTLGGDYGYTF.

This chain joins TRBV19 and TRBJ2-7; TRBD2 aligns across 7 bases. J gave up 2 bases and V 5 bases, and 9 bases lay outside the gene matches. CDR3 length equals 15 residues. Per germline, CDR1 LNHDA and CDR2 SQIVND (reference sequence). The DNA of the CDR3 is TGTGCCAGTAGTGCTTCGAGCGGGGAAACCTACGAGCAGTACTTC. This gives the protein CASSASSGETYEQYF.

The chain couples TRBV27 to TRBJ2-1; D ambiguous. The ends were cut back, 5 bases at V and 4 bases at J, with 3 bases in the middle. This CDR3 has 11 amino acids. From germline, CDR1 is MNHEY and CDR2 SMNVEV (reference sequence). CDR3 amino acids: CASSQYNEQFF. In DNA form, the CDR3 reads TGTGCCAGCAGTCAGTACAATGAGCAGTTCTTC.

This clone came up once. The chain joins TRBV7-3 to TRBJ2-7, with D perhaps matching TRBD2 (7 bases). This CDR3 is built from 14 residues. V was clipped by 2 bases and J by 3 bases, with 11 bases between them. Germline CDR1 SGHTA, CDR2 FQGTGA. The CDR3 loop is CASSLGRGDYEQYF. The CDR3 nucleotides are TGTGCCAGCAGCTTAGGGAGGGGGGACTACGAGCAGTACTTC.

DNA of the CDR3: TGTGCCAGCAGCTGGAGCGGGGGGTACAATGAGCAGTTCTTC. Protein: CASSWSGGYNEQFF. This sequence joins TRBV7-2 and TRBJ2-1, with TRBD2 matching over 9 bases. Trimming took 4 bases from V and 4 from J; bases not matched to a gene: 2. Germline CDR1 is SGHTA and CDR2 is FQGNSA. The CDR3 is 14 residues long.

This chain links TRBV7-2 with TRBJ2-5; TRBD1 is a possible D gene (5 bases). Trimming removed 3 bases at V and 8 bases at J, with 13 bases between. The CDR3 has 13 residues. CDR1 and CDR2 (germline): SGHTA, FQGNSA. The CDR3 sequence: CASSLGPFSTQYF. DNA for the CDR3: TGTGCCAGCAGCTTGGGGCCTTTCTCTACCCAGTACTTC. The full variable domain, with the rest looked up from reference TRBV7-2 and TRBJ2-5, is GAGVSQSPSNKVTEKGKDVELRCDPISGHTALYWYRQSLGQGLEFLIYFQGNSAPDKSGLPSDRFSAERTGGSVSTLTIQRTQQEDSAVYLCASSLGPFSTQYFGPGTRLLVL.

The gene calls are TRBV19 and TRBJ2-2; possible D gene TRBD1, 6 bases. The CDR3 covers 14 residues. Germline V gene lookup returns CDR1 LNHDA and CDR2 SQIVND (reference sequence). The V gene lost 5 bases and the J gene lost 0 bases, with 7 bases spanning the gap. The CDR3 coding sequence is TGTGCCAGTAGTCAGGGGTCGAACACCGGGGAGCTGTTTTTT. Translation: CASSQGSNTGELFF.

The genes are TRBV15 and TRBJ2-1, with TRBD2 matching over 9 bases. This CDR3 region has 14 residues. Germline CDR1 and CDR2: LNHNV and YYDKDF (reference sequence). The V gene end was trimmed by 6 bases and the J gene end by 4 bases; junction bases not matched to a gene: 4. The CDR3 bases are TGTGCCACCAGACTGCGGGGGGGGTACAATGAGCAGTTCTTC. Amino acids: CATRLRGGYNEQFF.

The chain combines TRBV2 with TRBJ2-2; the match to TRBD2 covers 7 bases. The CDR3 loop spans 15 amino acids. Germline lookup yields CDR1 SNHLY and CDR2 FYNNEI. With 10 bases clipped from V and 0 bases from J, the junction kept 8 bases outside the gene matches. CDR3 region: CATYSGGANTGELFF. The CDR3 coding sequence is TGTGCCACCTATTCTGGGGGGGCGAACACCGGGGAGCTGTTTTTT.

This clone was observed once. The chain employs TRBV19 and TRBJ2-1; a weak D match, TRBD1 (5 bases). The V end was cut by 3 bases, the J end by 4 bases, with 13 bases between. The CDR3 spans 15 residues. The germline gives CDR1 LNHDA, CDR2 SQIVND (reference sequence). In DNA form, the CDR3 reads TGTGCCAGTAGTATTCAGGCAGGGCTTTACAATGAGCAGTTCTTC. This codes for CASSIQAGLYNEQFF.

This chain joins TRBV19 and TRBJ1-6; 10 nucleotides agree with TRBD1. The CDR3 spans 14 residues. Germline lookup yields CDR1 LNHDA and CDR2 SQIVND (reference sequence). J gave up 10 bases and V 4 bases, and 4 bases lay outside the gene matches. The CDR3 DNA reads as TGTGCCAGTAGTAGGGACAGGGGTAAATCACCCCTCCACTTT. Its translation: CASSRDRGKSPLHF. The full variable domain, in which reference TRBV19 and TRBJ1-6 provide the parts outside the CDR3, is DGGITQSPKYLFRKEGQNVTLSCEQNLNHDAMYWYRQDPGQGLRLIYYSQIVNDFQKGDIAEGYSVSREKKESFPLTVTSAQKNPTAFYLCASSRDRGKSPLHFGNGTRLTVT.

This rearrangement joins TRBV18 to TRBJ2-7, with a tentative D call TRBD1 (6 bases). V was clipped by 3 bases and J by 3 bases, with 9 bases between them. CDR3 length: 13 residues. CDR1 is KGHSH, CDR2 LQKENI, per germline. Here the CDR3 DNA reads TGTGCCAGCTCACCGTACAGGGACTACGAGCAGTACTTC. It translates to CASSPYRDYEQYF.

CDR3 sequence: CASSVEGLRTNNEQFF. CDR3 nucleotide sequence: TGTGCCAGCAGCGTAGAGGGGCTAAGGACAAACAATGAGCAGTTCTTC. V and J are TRBV9 and TRBJ2-1; D perhaps matches TRBD1 (5 bases). Germline CDR1 and CDR2: SGDLS and YYNGEE. V lost 0 bases and J lost 5, with 15 bases in between. The CDR3 is 16 amino acids.

CDR3: CASSLTGIAGGTQYF. The DNA of the CDR3 is TGTGCCAGCAGCTTAACGGGGATAGCGGGGGGGACGCAGTATTTT. J is TRBJ2-3 and V is TRBV7-3; 11 bases fit TRBD2. Germline V gene data show CDR1 as SGHTA and CDR2 as FQGTGA. CDR3 size: 15 residues. J gave up 9 bases and V 0 bases, and 5 bases lay outside the gene matches.

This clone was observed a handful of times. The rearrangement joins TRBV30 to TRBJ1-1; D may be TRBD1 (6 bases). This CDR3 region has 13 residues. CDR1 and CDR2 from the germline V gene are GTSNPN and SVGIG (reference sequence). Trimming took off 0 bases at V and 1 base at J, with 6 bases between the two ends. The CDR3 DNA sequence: TGTGCCTGGAGTGTACAGGGGAACACTGAAGCTTTCTTT. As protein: CAWSVQGNTEAFF.

The CDR3 here is CASSQGQGAVHEQYF. CDR3 sequence (DNA): TGTGCCAGCAGCCAGGGACAGGGGGCGGTTCACGAGCAGTACTTC. This chain uses TRBV11-2 with TRBJ2-7, with 12 bases lining up with TRBD1. The germline V gene has CDR1 SGHAT and CDR2 FQNNGV. Trimming removed 5 bases from V and 5 bases from J; junction bases left unmatched: 7. The CDR3 has 15 amino acids.

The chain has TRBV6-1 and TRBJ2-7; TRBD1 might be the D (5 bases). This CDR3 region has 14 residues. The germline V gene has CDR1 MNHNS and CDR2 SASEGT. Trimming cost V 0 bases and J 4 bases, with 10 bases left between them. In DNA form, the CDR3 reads TGTGCCAGCAGTGAAGCGCCAGGGATTTACGAGCAGTACTTC. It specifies CASSEAPGIYEQYF.

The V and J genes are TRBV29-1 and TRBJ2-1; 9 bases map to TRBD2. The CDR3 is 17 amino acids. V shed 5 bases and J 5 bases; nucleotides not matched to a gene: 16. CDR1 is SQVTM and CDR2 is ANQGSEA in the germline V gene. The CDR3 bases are TGCAGCGTTCGCCCGATAGGAAGCGGGGGGACTCACAATGAGCAGTTCTTC. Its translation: CSVRPIGSGGTHNEQFF.

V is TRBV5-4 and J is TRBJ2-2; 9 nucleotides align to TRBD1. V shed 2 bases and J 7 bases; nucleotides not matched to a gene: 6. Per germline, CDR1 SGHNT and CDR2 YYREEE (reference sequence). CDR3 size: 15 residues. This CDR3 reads CASSLETGGGGELFF. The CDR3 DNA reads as TGTGCCAGCAGCTTAGAGACAGGGGGTGGCGGGGAGCTGTTTTTT.

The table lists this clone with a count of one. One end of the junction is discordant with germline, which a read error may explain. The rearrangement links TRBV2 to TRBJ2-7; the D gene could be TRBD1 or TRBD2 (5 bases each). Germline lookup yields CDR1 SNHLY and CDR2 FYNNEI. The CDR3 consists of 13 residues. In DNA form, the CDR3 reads TGTGCCGGCAGGGCCGCGGGCTCCTACGAGCAGTACTTC. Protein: CAGRAAGSYEQYF.

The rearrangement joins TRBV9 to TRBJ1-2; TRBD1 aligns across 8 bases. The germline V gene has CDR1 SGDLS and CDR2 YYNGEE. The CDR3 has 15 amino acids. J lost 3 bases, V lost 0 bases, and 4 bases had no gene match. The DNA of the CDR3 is TGTGCCAGCAGCGTAGGACCGGACAGGGACTATGGCTACACCTTC. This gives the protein CASSVGPDRDYGYTF.

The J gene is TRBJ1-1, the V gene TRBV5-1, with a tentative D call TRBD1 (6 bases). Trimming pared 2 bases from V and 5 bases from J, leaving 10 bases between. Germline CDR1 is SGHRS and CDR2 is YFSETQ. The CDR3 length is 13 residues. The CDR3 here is CASSFGRGTEAFF. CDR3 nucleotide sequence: TGCGCCAGCAGCTTCGGCAGGGGAACTGAAGCTTTCTTT. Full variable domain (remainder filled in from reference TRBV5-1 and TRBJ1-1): KAGVTQTPRYLIKTRGQQVTLSCSPISGHRSVSWYQQTPGQGLQFLFEYFSETQRNKGNFPGRFSGRQFSNSRSEMNVSTLELGDSALYLCASSFGRGTEAFFGQGTRLTVV.

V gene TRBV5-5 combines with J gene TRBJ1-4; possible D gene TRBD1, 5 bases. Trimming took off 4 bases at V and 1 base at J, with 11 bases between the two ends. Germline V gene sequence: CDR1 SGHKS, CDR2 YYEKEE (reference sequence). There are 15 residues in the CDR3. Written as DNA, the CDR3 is TGTGCCAGCAGCCCGCAGGGCTTAACTAATGAAAAACTGTTTTTT. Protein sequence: CASSPQGLTNEKLFF.

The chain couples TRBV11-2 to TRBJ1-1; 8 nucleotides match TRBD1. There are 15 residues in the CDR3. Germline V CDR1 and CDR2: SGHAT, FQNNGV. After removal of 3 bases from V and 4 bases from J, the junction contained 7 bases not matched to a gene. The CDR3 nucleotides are TGTGCCAGCAGCTTGGCAGGGGGCTTAGGCACTGAAGCTTTCTTT. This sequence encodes CASSLAGGLGTEAFF.

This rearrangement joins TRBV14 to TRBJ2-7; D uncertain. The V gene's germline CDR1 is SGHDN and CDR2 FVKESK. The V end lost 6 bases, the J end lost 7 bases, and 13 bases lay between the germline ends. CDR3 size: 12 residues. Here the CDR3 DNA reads TGTGCCAGCAGTAAATTCGCCGGGGAGCAGTACTTC. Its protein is CASSKFAGEQYF.

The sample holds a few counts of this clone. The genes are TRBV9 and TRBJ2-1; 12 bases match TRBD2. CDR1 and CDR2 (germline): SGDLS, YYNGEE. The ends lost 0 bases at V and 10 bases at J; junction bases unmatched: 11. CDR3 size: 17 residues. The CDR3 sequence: CASSVGGPSGGAQEQFF. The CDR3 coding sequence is TGTGCCAGCAGCGTAGGAGGGCCTAGCGGGGGGGCCCAAGAGCAGTTCTTC.